The entry that follows covers one T cell receptor beta chain sequence. The clone's antigen remains unknown. Per-base quality was not reported, and no clone a single base away is much larger than it. Each collaborating institution followed its own protocols to collect whole blood in K2EDTA tubes. For TCRbeta analysis, collaborators shipped samples in one of three forms: frozen whole blood, isolated PBMCs, or DNA extracted from either of those sample types. V is reduced by 3 bases and J by 0 bases, leaving a spacing of 11 bases between them. Reading the germline V gene (reference sequence) gives CDR1 DFQATT and CDR2 SNEGSKA. Its CDR3 holds 14 amino acids, cysteine through phenylalanine. CDR3 DNA only is kept here, 42 bases in frame from base 1. The data are from a study of blood T cell repertoires in COVID-19 (TCRdb year 2020). For context, the study as a whole: Collaborator samples came from the United States, Italy and Spain and covered acute and convalescent phases of COVID-19. The material from the prospective study consisted of cDNA or gDNA derived from T cells, B-cell-depleted T cells, or PBMCs. The repertoires were released in a freely available public database intended as a resource for research on the immune response to SARS-CoV-2. The samples were drawn from the first 160 participants of the ongoing ImmuneRACE study and from 950 to 1,500 subjects provided by 6 global collaborators. Where available, HLA class I and class II types were taken from metadata supplied by the sample provider and were not determined by assay-based typing. Sample metadata almost always included a de-identified subject ID, COVID-19 status, age in years and sex. Subjects who had been exposed to COVID-19, were actively infected with it, or had recovered from it provided the deeply sampled blood TCRbeta repertoires that made up the dataset. Study-level results and caveats: How much clinical and demographic metadata was included differed by source and by participant, and the metadata was provided uncurated.

TCRbeta CDR3 regions were amplified from genomic DNA using the immunoSEQ Assay, a bias-controlled multiplex PCR. From the authors' description of their analysis: Within the assay, amplification of reference gene primers was used to estimate how many nucleated cells each sample contained. Sequence reads were collapsed and filtered to measure the absolute abundance of every unique TCRbeta CDR3 rearrangement. For each sample, productive Simpson clonality was calculated by taking the square root of Simpson's diversity index across productive rearrangements. As stored in TCRdb, this immuneACCESS dataset retains in-frame rearrangements with V and J assigned. A fraction of the clones does not appear; measured against another copy, unresolved V genes explain less than half of the discrepancy, and the remainder lacks a known reason. V and J calls and clone size follow that table, whereas D and trimming were derived from the DNA. The sample table holds over 100,000 clones, of which roughly 84% were seen once. The ten largest clones add up to 5.5% to 8.5% of the sample.

The clonotype comes from a woman between 45 and 65 years old with acute or convalescent COVID-19. Material for sequencing was peripheral blood. Rearrangement joined TRBV20-1 to TRBJ1-1; perhaps TRBD1 is the D gene, with 6 bases matching. The CDR3 in this case is CSASIRGMNTEAFF. The DNA sequence reads TGCAGTGCTAGTATCAGGGGTATGAACACTGAAGCTTTCTTT.